This is a list of T cell receptor beta chains from one sample in a study of blood T cell repertoires in COVID-19. Method: immunoSEQ multiplex PCR; TCRdb's copy keeps in-frame clones and lacks some. Among over 250,000 clones listed, 75% to 95% were seen once. Sequenced: peripheral blood. The receptor source for this set is a person under 30 with COVID-19, enrolled during active disease. Each CDR3 is given with its conserved first and last residue. The D gene is left open where the match is weak. The size entry is marked missing in some rows and otherwise reads once, few, many or a size class.

>TRBV28|.|.|TRBJ1-5
CASSLAGAGNQPQHF
TGTGCCAGCAGTTTAGCAGGGGCCGGCAATCAGCCCCAGCATTTT
>TRBV4-1|TRBD1|.|TRBJ2-7
CASSLSVTGGYEQYF
TGCGCCAGCAGCCTTTCCGTGACAGGGGGCTACGAGCAGTACTTC
>TRBV2|.|.|TRBJ1-1
CASSPYGGMNTEAFF
TGTGCCAGCAGCCCTTATGGGGGGATGAACACTGAAGCTTTCTTT
>TRBV10-1|.|.|TRBJ1-4
CASRNLILFF
TGCGCCAGCCGCAACTTAATACTGTTTTTT
>TRBV6-5|.|.|TRBJ2-3
CASSPVGGTQYF
TGTGCCAGCTCGCCAGTCGGGGGTACGCAGTATTTT
>TRBV12-3/TRBV12-4|TRBD1|.|TRBJ1-2
CASSSGQGIGYTF
TGTGCCAGCAGTTCGGGACAGGGTATTGGCTACACCTTC
>TRBV4-1|TRBD1|.|TRBJ1-6
CASSQDVGQGFSPLHF
TGCGCCAGCAGCCAAGATGTGGGACAGGGCTTTTCACCCCTCCACTTT
>TRBV7-2|.|.|TRBJ2-1
CASSDGESSYNEQFF
TGTGCCAGCTCGGACGGGGAGAGCTCCTACAATGAGCAGTTCTTC
>TRBV27|.|.|TRBJ2-6
CASSVRGPSGANVLTF
TGTGCCAGCAGTGTCCGGGGTCCTTCTGGGGCCAACGTCCTGACTTTC
>TRBV6-4|.|.|TRBJ2-1
CASRESGTHNEQFF
TGTGCCAGCAGAGAGTCCGGGACTCACAATGAGCAGTTCTTC
>TRBV19|.|.|TRBJ1-1
CASSIGRGTTEAFF
TGTGCCAGTAGTATAGGTCGGGGGACCACTGAAGCTTTCTTT
>TRBV2|.|.|TRBJ2-2
CASKEYTGELFF
TGTGCCAGCAAAGAGTACACCGGGGAGCTGTTTTTT
>TRBV10-3|TRBD1|.|TRBJ2-7
CAISEPGQGNEQYF
TGTGCCATCAGTGAGCCCGGACAGGGAAACGAGCAGTACTTC
>TRBV14|.|once|TRBJ1-2
CASSPGGGTYGYTF
TGTGCCAGCAGCCCCGGGGGGGGGACCTATGGCTACACCTTC